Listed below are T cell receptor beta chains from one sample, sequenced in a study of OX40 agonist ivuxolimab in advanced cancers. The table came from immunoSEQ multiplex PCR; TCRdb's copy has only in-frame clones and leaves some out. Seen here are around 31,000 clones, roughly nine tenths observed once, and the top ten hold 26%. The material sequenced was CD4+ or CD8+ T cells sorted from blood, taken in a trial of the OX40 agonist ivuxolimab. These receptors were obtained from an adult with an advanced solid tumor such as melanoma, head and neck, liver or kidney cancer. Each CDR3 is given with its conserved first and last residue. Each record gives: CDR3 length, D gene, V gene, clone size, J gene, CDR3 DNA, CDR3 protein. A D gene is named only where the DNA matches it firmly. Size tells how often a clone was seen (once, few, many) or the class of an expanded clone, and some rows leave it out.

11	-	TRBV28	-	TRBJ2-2	TGTGCCAGCAGTTTTCTCGGGGAGCTGTTTTTT	CASSFLGELFF
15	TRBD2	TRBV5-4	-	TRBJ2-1	TGTGCCAGCAGCTGGGGACTAGCGGGAGGGGATGAGCAGTTCTTC	CASSWGLAGGDEQFF
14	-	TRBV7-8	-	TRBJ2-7	TGTGCCAGCAGCCAAGCCGGGACTTCCTACGAGCAGTACTTC	CASSQAGTSYEQYF
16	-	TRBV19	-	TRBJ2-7	TGTGCCAGTAGTGTGGGGACTTCGTCTTCCTACTACGAGCAGTACTTC	CASSVGTSSSYYEQYF
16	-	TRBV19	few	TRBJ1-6	TGTGCCAGTAGTATTGCCGCCGGGACGGTTAATTCACCCCTCCACTTT	CASSIAAGTVNSPLHF
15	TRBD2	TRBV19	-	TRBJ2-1	TGTGCCAGTAGTAAGGCTAGCGGGAACTACAATGAGCAGTTCTTC	CASSKASGNYNEQFF
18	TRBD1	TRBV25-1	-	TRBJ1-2	TGTGCCAGCAGTGGCGAAGGGACAGCCCGTACGGCAGGCTATGGCTACACCTTC	CASSGEGTARTAGYGYTF
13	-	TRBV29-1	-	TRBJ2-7	TGCAGCGTTGAGTTTCATGGGAAACCCGAGCAGTACTTC	CSVEFHGKPEQYF
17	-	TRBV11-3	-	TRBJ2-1	TGTGCCAGCAGCTTAGTTAATAGCAAAGGAGACTACAATGAGCAGTTCTTC	CASSLVNSKGDYNEQFF
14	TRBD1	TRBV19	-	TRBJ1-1	TGTGCCAGTACCTTTCTGGGACAGTTCACTGAAGCTTTCTTT	CASTFLGQFTEAFF
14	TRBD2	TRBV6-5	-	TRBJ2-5	TGTGCCAGCAGTCAAGCGGGGGGACAAGAGACCCAGTACTTC	CASSQAGGQETQYF
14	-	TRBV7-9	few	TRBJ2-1	TGTGCCAGCAAGGGGCCGGGAGAATTAAATGAGCAGTTCTTC	CASKGPGELNEQFF
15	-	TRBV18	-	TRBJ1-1	TGTGCCAGCTCACCAGGACCCAGAATGGACACTGAAGCTTTCTTT	CASSPGPRMDTEAFF
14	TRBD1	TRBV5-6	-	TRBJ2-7	TGTGCCAGCAGCTTGGGGGACAGTACCTACGAGCAGTACTTC	CASSLGDSTYEQYF
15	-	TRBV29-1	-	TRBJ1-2	TGCAGCGTTAAGGGGGGCGCGTCGACTAACTATGGCTACACCTTC	CSVKGGASTNYGYTF
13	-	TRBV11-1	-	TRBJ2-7	TGTGCCAGCAGCTTAGCGAGCAGGGTCGAGCAGTACTTC	CASSLASRVEQYF
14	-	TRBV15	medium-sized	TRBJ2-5	TGTGCCACCAGCAGAGAAACGGGAAAAGAGACCCAGTACTTC	CATSRETGKETQYF
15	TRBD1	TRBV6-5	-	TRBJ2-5	TGTGCCAGCAGTTACTCAGGCAGGGGGTCAGAGACCCAGTACTTC	CASSYSGRGSETQYF
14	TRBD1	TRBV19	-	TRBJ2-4	TGTGCCAGTAGTAGTTTTGGCAGGGGGAACATTCAGTACTTC	CASSSFGRGNIQYF
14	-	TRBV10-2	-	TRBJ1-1	TGCGCCAGCAGCCTGAGGTCCCAGAACACTGAAGCTTTCTTT	CASSLRSQNTEAFF
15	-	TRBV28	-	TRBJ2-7	TGTGCCAGCAGTCGACAGGAGCTTCTCGACGACGAGCAGTACTTC	CASSRQELLDDEQYF
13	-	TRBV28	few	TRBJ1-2	TGTGCCAGCAGTTTAGTGCTCTATGCAGGCTACACCTTC	CASSLVLYAGYTF
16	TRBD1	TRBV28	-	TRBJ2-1	TGTGCCAGCAGTTTAATCGGACAGGGGGTCCACAATGAGCAGTTCTTC	CASSLIGQGVHNEQFF
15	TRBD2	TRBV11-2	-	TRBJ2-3	TGTGCCAGCAGCTATAGCGGGGGTGCCACAGATACGCAGTATTTT	CASSYSGGATDTQYF
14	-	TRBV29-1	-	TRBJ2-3	TGCAGCGTGAGACAGGCGGGGGTCACAGATACGCAGTATTTT	CSVRQAGVTDTQYF
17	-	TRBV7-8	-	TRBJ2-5	TGTGCCAGCAGCTTAGCGGGAGGGGGAGGAAAAGAAGAGACCCAGTACTTC	CASSLAGGGGKEETQYF
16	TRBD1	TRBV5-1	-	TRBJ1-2	TGCGCCAGCAGCTGGGCCGGGACAGGGGAACGTAATGGCTACACCTTC	CASSWAGTGERNGYTF
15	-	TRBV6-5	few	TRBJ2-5	TGTGCCAGCAGTCTTAGATGGGGGCCTCAAGAGACCCAGTACTTC	CASSLRWGPQETQYF
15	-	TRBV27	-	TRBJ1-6	TGTGCCAGCAGTTTAGGTCAGGGGAGAGATTCACCCCTCCACTTT	CASSLGQGRDSPLHF
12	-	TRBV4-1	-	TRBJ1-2	TGCGCCAGCAGCCATAACAGCTATGGCTACACCTTC	CASSHNSYGYTF
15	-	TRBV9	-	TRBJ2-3	TGTGCCAGCAGCGTACGTTCGGGGGAGACAGATACGCAGTATTTT	CASSVRSGETDTQYF
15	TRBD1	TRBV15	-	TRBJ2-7	TGTGCCACCAATCAGGACAGGGGCCCCAGCTACGAGCAGTACTTC	CATNQDRGPSYEQYF
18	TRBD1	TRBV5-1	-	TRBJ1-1	TGCGCCAGCAGCATGGCCGGACAGGGGACCTTAGGGAACACTGAAGCTTTCTTT	CASSMAGQGTLGNTEAFF
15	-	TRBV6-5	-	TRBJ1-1	TGTGCCAGCAGTTACGGGGATCAGGGAAGTACTGAAGCTTTCTTT	CASSYGDQGSTEAFF
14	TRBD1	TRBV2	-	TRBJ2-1	TGTGCCAGCAGTGAGACAGGGCAGAGGGGTGAGCAGTTCTTC	CASSETGQRGEQFF
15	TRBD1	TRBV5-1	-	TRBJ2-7	TGCGCCAGCAGCTTGACAGGGGGCATGTCCTACGAGCAGTACTTC	CASSLTGGMSYEQYF
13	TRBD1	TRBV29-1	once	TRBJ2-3	TGCAGCCTCCGAGACAGGGAACCAGATACGCAGTATTTT	CSLRDREPDTQYF
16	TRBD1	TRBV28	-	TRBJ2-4	TGTGCCAGCAGCTACACCCCCGACAGGGCGAAAAACATTCAGTACTTC	CASSYTPDRAKNIQYF
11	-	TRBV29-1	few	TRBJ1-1	TGCAGCGTTGAATTTGACACTGAAGCTTTCTTT	CSVEFDTEAFF
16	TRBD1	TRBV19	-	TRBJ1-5	TGTGCCAGTAGTACAAACAGGGGAACGAGCAATCAGCCCCAGCATTTT	CASSTNRGTSNQPQHF
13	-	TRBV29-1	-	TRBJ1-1	TGCAGCGTCTGCGGACAGCCGAACACTGAAGCTTTCTTT	CSVCGQPNTEAFF
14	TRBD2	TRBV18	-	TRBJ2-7	TGTGCCAGCTCACCGGTCGGGGGGGCGGACGAGCAGTACTTC	CASSPVGGADEQYF
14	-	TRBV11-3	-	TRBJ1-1	TGTGCCAGCAGCTTGGGAGGGATGAACACTGAAGCTTTCTTT	CASSLGGMNTEAFF
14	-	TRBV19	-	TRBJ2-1	TGTGCCAGCGAGGGTTCTCCGAGATACAATGAGCAGTTCTTC	CASEGSPRYNEQFF
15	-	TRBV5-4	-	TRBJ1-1	TGTGCCAGCAGCAAGGCGGACAGCTTGAACACTGAAGCTTTCTTT	CASSKADSLNTEAFF
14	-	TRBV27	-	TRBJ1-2	TGTGCCAGCAGCACGGGGGGGGGTAACTATGGCTACACCTTC	CASSTGGGNYGYTF
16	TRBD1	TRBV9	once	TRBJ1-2	TGTGCCAGCAGCGCCGGGACAGGGGGCGAGGCGTATGGCTACACCTTC	CASSAGTGGEAYGYTF